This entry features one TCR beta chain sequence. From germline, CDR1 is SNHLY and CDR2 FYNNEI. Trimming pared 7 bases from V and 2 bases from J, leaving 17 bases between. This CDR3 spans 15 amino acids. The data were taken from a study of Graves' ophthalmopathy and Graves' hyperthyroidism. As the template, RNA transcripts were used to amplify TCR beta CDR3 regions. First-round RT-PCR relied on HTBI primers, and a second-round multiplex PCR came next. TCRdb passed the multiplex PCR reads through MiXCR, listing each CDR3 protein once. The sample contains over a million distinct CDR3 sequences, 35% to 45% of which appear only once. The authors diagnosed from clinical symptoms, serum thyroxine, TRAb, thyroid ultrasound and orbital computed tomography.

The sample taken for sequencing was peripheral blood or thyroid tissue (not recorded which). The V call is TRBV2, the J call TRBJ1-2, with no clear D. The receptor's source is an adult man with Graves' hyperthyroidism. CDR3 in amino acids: CASIPRPGGNYGYTF. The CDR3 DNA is TGTGCCAGCATCCCTAGACCGGGAGGAAACTATGGCTACACCTTC.